This entry lists 24 T cell receptor beta chains sequenced from one sample in a study of a mutant IDH1 vaccine in newly diagnosed glioma. Time point: baseline, week 1 (first vaccination visit). Treatment specified: pre-vaccination baseline after standard-of-care therapy. Sequenced by immunoSEQ multiplex PCR; TCRdb stores in-frame clones only, minus some. In the table there are approximately 54,000 clones, approximately 80% of which are singletons. The sequencing used PBMCs, collected from a glioma patient treated with radiotherapy, temozolomide or both. These receptor sequences come from a man aged 18 to 30 with glioma.

V usage is TRBV28 and J usage is TRBJ2-2; 11 bases fit TRBD2. The trim removed 5 bases at V and 5 bases at J, leaving 7 bases unmatched. The CDR3 is made up of 16 amino acids. CDR1 MDHEN and CDR2 SYDVKM come from the germline V gene. The CDR3 DNA reads TGTGCCAGCAGTCGCTTAGCGGGGGGGCGGACCGGGGAGCTGTTTTTT. As protein: CASSRLAGGRTGELFF.

The chain uses TRBV9 and TRBJ1-5, with unresolved D. V was shortened by 4 bases and J by 2 bases, with 13 bases between the two germline ends. The CDR3 covers 15 residues. In germline, CDR1 is SGDLS, CDR2 YYNGEE. CDR3 in DNA: TGTGCCAGCAGCCCAGCAAATGGGCGCAATCAGCCCCAGCATTTT. It encodes CASSPANGRNQPQHF.

The V gene is TRBV11-2, the J gene TRBJ2-2, with 15 bases matching TRBD2. The germline V gene has CDR1 SGHAT and CDR2 FQNNGV. J was trimmed by 6 bases and V by 5 bases; bases with no gene match: 1. The CDR3 length is 15 residues. The CDR3 region is CASSRTSGRAGELFF. The DNA for the CDR3 is TGTGCCAGCAGCCGGACTAGCGGGAGGGCCGGGGAGCTGTTTTTT.

The chain employs TRBV27 and TRBJ1-4; D is unresolved. The V end lost 5 bases, the J end lost 4 bases, and 11 bases lay between the germline ends. Germline loops: CDR1 MNHEY, CDR2 SMNVEV (reference sequence). The CDR3 totals 14 residues. The CDR3 DNA follows: TGTGCCAGCAGTCCGGCTGGAATTAATGAAAAACTGTTTTTT. Its translation is CASSPAGINEKLFF.

V and J are TRBV4-1 and TRBJ2-7; D uncertain. The length of the CDR3 is 14 residues. Germline CDR1 is MGHRA and CDR2 is YSYEKL. V lost 4 bases and J lost 7, with 17 bases in between. Written as DNA, the CDR3 is TGCGCCAGCAGCCCCGGAGTTTTGTCGCGGGAGCAGTACTTC. Its translation is CASSPGVLSREQYF.

The J gene is TRBJ1-2, the V gene TRBV7-2; D is undetermined. Germline values: CDR1 SGHTA, CDR2 FQGNSA. The CDR3 loop spans 12 amino acids. Deletions cut 3 bases from V and 5 bases from J, with 7 bases between. The CDR3 region is CASSFISYGYTF. The CDR3 DNA sequence: TGTGCCAGCAGCTTTATAAGTTATGGCTACACCTTC.

The CDR3 DNA is TGCGCCAGCAGCCAAGACGGGAATAGCAATCAGCCCCAGCATTTT. Protein: CASSQDGNSNQPQHF. The chain is built from TRBV4-1 and TRBJ1-5, with unresolved D. Deletions cut 0 bases from V and 0 bases from J, with 6 bases between. The CDR3 totals 15 residues. The V gene's germline CDR1 is MGHRA and CDR2 YSYEKL.

V is TRBV19 and J is TRBJ1-1; 9 nucleotides align to TRBD1. Losses at the gene ends were 8 bases for V and 3 bases for J; bases not matched to a gene: 7. CDR1 is LNHDA and CDR2 is SQIVND in the germline V gene (reference sequence). CDR3 length: 14 residues. As DNA, the CDR3 is TGTGCCAGTCGTCTGGGACAGGGATACACTGAAGCTTTCTTT. It yields the protein CASRLGQGYTEAFF.

J is TRBJ2-7 and V is TRBV27, with TRBD2 matching over 13 bases. Germline loops: CDR1 MNHEY, CDR2 SMNVEV (reference sequence). Unmatched junction bases numbered 3, after V lost 5 bases and J lost 5 bases. The CDR3 is 14 residues long. CDR3 residues: CASSIGTSGNEQYF. CDR3 sequence (DNA): TGTGCCAGCAGTATCGGGACTAGCGGGAACGAGCAGTACTTC.

The genes are TRBV2 and TRBJ1-2; possible D gene TRBD1, 5 bases. Trimming left V 11 bases short and J 5 bases short, with 9 bases between. The CDR3 loop spans 10 amino acids. Germline-derived CDR1 and CDR2 are SNHLY and FYNNEI. The CDR3 loop is CACGAYGYTF. The CDR3 DNA reads as TGTGCCTGCGGGGCTTATGGCTACACCTTC.

The rearrangement links TRBV11-1 to TRBJ2-7, with D uncertain. This CDR3 is 13 amino acids long. CDR1 and CDR2 (germline): SGHAT, FQDESV (reference sequence). Trimming left V 5 bases short and J 3 bases short, with 11 bases between. CDR3 in DNA: TGTGCCAGCAGCATCAGAGACCTCTACGAGCAGTACTTC. Protein product: CASSIRDLYEQYF.

The chain has TRBV5-8 and TRBJ1-3; D is unresolved. Germline CDR1 reads SGHTS; CDR2 reads YDEGEE. V was clipped by 5 bases and J by 4 bases, with 13 bases between them. This CDR3 contains 14 residues. Here the CDR3 DNA reads TGTGCCAGCAGTAAAGTAGAGTTGGGAAACACCATATATTTT. It translates to CASSKVELGNTIYF.

The V and J genes are TRBV5-1 and TRBJ1-4, with D perhaps matching TRBD1 (6 bases). Trimming took 7 bases from V and 12 from J, leaving 22 bases between them. Germline V gene data show CDR1 as SGHRS and CDR2 as YFSETQ. The CDR3 sequence is 14 residues long. Written as DNA, the CDR3 is TGCGCCAGCGCCTTGACAGGCCCCGGAGGTGAACTGTTTTTT. Translating gives CASALTGPGGELFF.

The J gene is TRBJ1-3, the V gene TRBV6-5; D ambiguous. The CDR3 totals 14 residues. Germline V gene data show CDR1 as MNHEY and CDR2 as SVGAGI. The V gene lost 6 bases and the J gene lost 2 bases, with 11 bases spanning the gap. The CDR3 spells CASSYSPAGNTIYF. CDR3 DNA sequence: TGTGCCAGCAGCTACAGTCCTGCTGGAAACACCATATATTTT.

The CDR3 sequence: CASSLAGGRSETQYF. For the CDR3, the DNA is TGTGCCAGCAGCTTAGCGGGGGGTCGTTCGGAGACCCAGTACTTC. The J gene is TRBJ2-5, the V gene TRBV7-2; D might be TRBD2 (6 bases). V was cut by 0 bases and J by 5 bases, with 13 bases left in between. The CDR3 length is 15 residues. Per the germline V gene, CDR1 is SGHTA and CDR2 is FQGNSA.

This clone showed up just a few times. The DNA for the CDR3 is TGTGCCAGCAGCTCCGGACAGATCACCGGGGAGCTGTTTTTT. Amino acid sequence: CASSSGQITGELFF. The rearrangement joins TRBV7-3 to TRBJ2-2, with D maybe TRBD1 (6 bases). The CDR3 spans 14 residues. V dropped 4 bases and J dropped 4 bases, with 10 bases sitting between them. Germline V gene lookup returns CDR1 SGHTA and CDR2 FQGTGA.

This rearrangement joins TRBV30 to TRBJ2-3; perhaps D is TRBD1 or TRBD2 (6 bases each). Germline V gives CDR1 GTSNPN, CDR2 SVGIG (reference sequence). This CDR3 is built from 18 residues. Trimming removed 2 bases at V and 3 bases at J, with 24 bases between. The CDR3 nucleotides are TGTGCCTGGAGTCCCGTGACACCCCTAATAGGGGGGACAGATACGCAGTATTTT. Protein product: CAWSPVTPLIGGTDTQYF.

About this clone: One junction end does not reproduce the germline sequence, and a read error may be involved. The rearrangement joins TRBV7-7 to TRBJ2-7, with TRBD1 matching 8 bases. Germline V gene data show CDR1 as SSHAT and CDR2 as FNYEAQ (reference sequence). This CDR3 has 16 amino acids. DNA of the CDR3: TGTGCTAGCAGCTCCCCCCTCCGGACAGGGCACCACGAGCAGTACTTC. Its translation is CASSSPLRTGHHEQYF. The whole variable domain, filled in from reference TRBV7-7 and TRBJ2-7, reads GAGVSQSPRYKVTKRGQDVTLRCDPISSHATLYWYQQALGQGPEFLTYFNYEAQPDKSGLPSDRFSAERPEGSISTLTIQRTEQRDSAMYRCASSSPLRTGHHEQYFGPGTRLTVT.

V is TRBV7-2 and J is TRBJ2-7, with TRBD2 matching 8 bases. The CDR3 runs 13 residues. Germline values: CDR1 SGHTA, CDR2 FQGNSA. V lost 3 bases, J lost 4 bases, and 2 bases stayed unmatched. In DNA, the CDR3 is TGTGCCAGCAGCTTTCCGGGGGGGTACGAGCAGTACTTC. Encoded protein: CASSFPGGYEQYF.

The V and J genes are TRBV6-5 and TRBJ2-2; D remains ambiguous. The CDR3 covers 15 residues. V lost 0 bases and J 1 base, leaving 6 bases between the germline ends. From germline, CDR1 is MNHEY and CDR2 SVGAGI. The CDR3 nucleotides read TGTGCCAGCAGTTACTCTCGATGGAACACCGGGGAGCTGTTTTTT. Protein product: CASSYSRWNTGELFF.

The gene calls are TRBV5-5 and TRBJ1-5, with D possibly TRBD1 on 5 matching bases. CDR3 length: 16 amino acids. Looked up from germline, CDR1 is SGHKS and CDR2 is YYEKEE (reference sequence). The V and J ends lost 1 base and 3 bases respectively, with 14 bases between them. The CDR3 reads CASSLMGGVYNQPQHF. As DNA, the CDR3 is TGTGCCAGCAGCTTGATGGGGGGGGTCTACAATCAGCCCCAGCATTTT.

Only a few counts were recorded for this clone. V gene TRBV7-3 combines with J gene TRBJ1-6; the match to TRBD1 covers 7 bases. CDR3 length: 17 residues. Trimming took 2 bases from V and 7 from J; bases not matched to a gene: 11. Germline loops: CDR1 SGHTA, CDR2 FQGTGA. The CDR3 here is CASSLRAQGVVNSPLHF. The CDR3 bases are TGTGCCAGCAGCTTACGGGCGCAGGGGGTGGTCAATTCACCCCTCCACTTT.

This clone was counted once. The chain couples TRBV6-5 to TRBJ1-1, with TRBD1 as a possible D gene (5 bases). The length of the CDR3 is 15 residues. The germline gives CDR1 MNHEY, CDR2 SVGAGI. The germline V and J ends were trimmed by 1 base and 1 base, with 10 bases remaining between them. The DNA of the CDR3 is TGTGCCAGCAGTTACTTTGGGACGAAGAACACTGAAGCTTTCTTT. Translated: CASSYFGTKNTEAFF.

The V gene is TRBV6-5, the J gene TRBJ2-7, with D perhaps TRBD1 (6 bases). CDR3 length: 15 residues. Germline V CDR1 and CDR2: MNHEY, SVGAGI. Deletions cut 2 bases from V and 3 bases from J, with 14 bases between. Written as DNA, the CDR3 is TGTGCCAGCAGTTACCGCACAGGGAGAGGCTACGAGCAGTACTTC. It is translated as CASSYRTGRGYEQYF.